This record covers a single T cell receptor (beta chain). Its antigen is still unknown. The data were produced by immunoSEQ multiplex PCR, yet TCRdb's version contains in-frame clones alone and is incomplete. The table records about 100,000 clones, about 91% of them present only once. This specimen comes from a study of siplizumab effects on memory and regulatory T cells. Broader study findings: Relative to controls at about 27%, mappable alloreactive CD4+ clones exhibited a mean Treg-derived proportion of approximately 70% with siplizumab.

CDR3 length: 14 residues. Germline CDR1 is LNHDA and CDR2 is SQIVND (reference sequence). V was pared by 4 bases and J by 3 bases, with 10 bases between. The sequence came from a human donor in good health. Some clones in this sample may be carry-over from other donors' samples. The sequenced material came from CD4+ T cells sorted from blood. The rearrangement joins TRBV19 to TRBJ2-1, with D hard to call. CDR3 residues: CASSTAEIYNEQFF. The DNA of the CDR3 is TGTGCCAGTAGTACAGCCGAAATCTACAATGAGCAGTTCTTC.